Included here is one T cell receptor (beta chain) sequence, with context. As originally analysed: Reference gene primer amplification gave estimated nucleated cell counts. Assay used: immunoSEQ multiplex PCR; TCRdb lists only in-frame clones, some missing. That table is the source of V, J and clone size, and D and trimming were worked out from the DNA. The table lists around 32,000 clones, about 86% of them singletons. These data originate in a study of blood T cell repertoires in COVID-19. The wider study: From the United States, Italy and Spain came samples of acute and convalescent COVID-19. PBMCs, B-cell-depleted T cells, or T cells provided the cDNA or gDNA that made up the material.

Trimming took 5 bases from V and 12 from J, leaving 14 bases between them. The CDR3 sequence is 11 residues long. The TCR comes from an elderly woman with active or convalescent COVID-19. Input material: peripheral blood. The J gene is TRBJ2-7, the V gene TRBV12-3 or TRBV12-4; the D gene is possibly TRBD1 (6 bases). CDR3 sequence reads: CASSPYRVLYF. The CDR3 nucleotides read TGTGCCAGCAGTCCGTACAGGGTTCTGTACTTC.